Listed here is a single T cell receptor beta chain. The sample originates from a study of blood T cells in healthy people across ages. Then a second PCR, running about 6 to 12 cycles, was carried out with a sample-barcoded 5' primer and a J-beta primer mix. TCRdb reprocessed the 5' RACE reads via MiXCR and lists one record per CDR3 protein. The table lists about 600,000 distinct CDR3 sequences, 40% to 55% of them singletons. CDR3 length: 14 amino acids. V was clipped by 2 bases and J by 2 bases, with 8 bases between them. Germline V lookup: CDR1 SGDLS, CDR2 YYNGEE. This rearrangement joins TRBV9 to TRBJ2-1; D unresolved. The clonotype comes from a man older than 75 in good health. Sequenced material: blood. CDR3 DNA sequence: TGTGCCAGCAGCGTTACTGGAGCCTACAATGAGCAGTTCTTC. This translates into CASSVTGAYNEQFF.